A single sample gave rise to the 8 T cell receptor beta chains below, sequenced in a study of Graves' ophthalmopathy and Graves' hyperthyroidism. The sequenced template was RNA, covering the TCR beta CDR3 region. First-round RT-PCR employed HTBI primers, with a second-round multiplex PCR after it. MiXCR, applied by TCRdb to the multiplex PCR reads, yields one record per CDR3 protein. This sample has 740,000 or so distinct CDR3 sequences, with 40% found just once. The sample taken for sequencing was peripheral blood. All receptors come from an adult man with Graves' ophthalmopathy.

Many counts were recorded for this clonotype. The junction and the germline gene differ at one end; a read error may be behind it. The chain uses TRBV25-1 and TRBJ2-5, with 7 bases fitting TRBD1. The length of the CDR3 is 14 residues. Germline V gene data show CDR1 as MGHDK and CDR2 as SYGVNS. The DNA for the CDR3 is TGTGTCAGCAGTGATCATAGGGGGCAGGAGACCCAGTACTTC. This codes for CVSSDHRGQETQYF.

This clonotype was recorded a few times. The junction departs from the called germline gene at one end, perhaps through a read error. The rearrangement links TRBV7-9 to TRBJ1-2; a possible D gene is TRBD1 (5 bases). This CDR3 has 15 amino acids. CDR1 is SEHNR and CDR2 is FQNEAQ in the germline V gene (reference sequence). DNA of the CDR3: TGCGCCAGCAGCCAGCCAATAACAGGCTACTATGGCTACACCTTC. Amino acids: CASSQPITGYYGYTF.

This clonotype has ten or more counts. V is TRBV2 and J is TRBJ1-5; 7 positions match TRBD1. The CDR3 extends over 14 amino acids. V shed 7 bases, J shed 3 bases, and the junction held 6 bases outside the gene matches. Germline V gene lookup returns CDR1 SNHLY and CDR2 FYNNEI. The CDR3 nucleotides are TGTGCCAGCACCCGGGACAGTCCCAATCAGCCCCAGCATTTT. Encoded protein: CASTRDSPNQPQHF.

The chain links TRBV6-5 to TRBJ2-7; 8 bases align to TRBD1. The CDR3 runs 12 residues. V trimming: 6 bases; J trimming: 10 bases; junction bases outside the gene matches: 8. The germline gives CDR1 MNHEY, CDR2 SVGAGI. The CDR3 is CASSRGQGRQYF. The CDR3 nucleotides are TGTGCCAGCAGCCGTGGACAGGGTCGTCAGTACTTC.

This clonotype was seen a single time. This chain uses TRBV7-9 with TRBJ2-7; a possible D gene is TRBD1 (5 bases). The germline CDR1 and CDR2 sequences are SEHNR and FQNEAQ (reference sequence). There are 14 residues in the CDR3. The germline V and J ends were trimmed by 6 bases and 5 bases, with 17 bases remaining between them. CDR3 in DNA: TGTGCCAGCAGTTACAGTCCAGGGAACAACGAGCAGTACTTC. This codes for CASSYSPGNNEQYF.

The V gene is TRBV2, the J gene TRBJ2-3; 7 nucleotides agree with TRBD1. The V gene end was trimmed by 5 bases and the J gene end by 4 bases; junction bases not matched to a gene: 6. Germline V gives CDR1 SNHLY, CDR2 FYNNEI. The length of the CDR3 is 14 residues. CDR3 loop: CASSRSTGADTQYF. The CDR3 DNA reads as TGTGCCAGCAGTCGAAGCACAGGGGCAGATACGCAGTATTTT.

For this clonotype: A read error is possible here, since a much larger clone lies one base away. The chain uses TRBV10-1 and TRBJ2-5; no clear D. Germline lookup yields CDR1 WNHNN and CDR2 SYGVQD (reference sequence). The CDR3 extends over 14 amino acids. The ends were cut back, 6 bases at V and 5 bases at J, with 16 bases in the middle. CDR3 DNA: TGCGCCAGCAGATCCTATCGGGTTCGGGAGACCCAGTACTTC. It is translated as CASRSYRVRETQYF.

The chain couples TRBV9 to TRBJ1-6, with 7 bases matching TRBD1. The V and J ends lost 4 bases and 10 bases, in that order; junction bases with no gene match: 8. This CDR3 spans 14 amino acids. The germline CDR1 and CDR2 sequences are SGDLS and YYNGEE. CDR3: CASSIDRVWSPLHF. In DNA form, the CDR3 reads TGTGCCAGCAGCATCGACAGGGTGTGGTCACCCCTCCACTTT.